These 10 T cell receptor beta chains originate from one sample sequenced in a study of regulatory T cells in long-lasting Graves disease. The time point here: persistent/refractory GD, antithyroid drugs over 5 years with positive TRAb. PBMC-derived RNA was used for the TCR library. Arm-PCR of CDR3 regions with iRepertoire HTBI primers generated TCR beta libraries. Using its own MiXCR run on the multiplex PCR reads, TCRdb lists one record per CDR3 protein. Found here are 310,000 or so distinct CDR3 sequences, roughly a fifth of them singletons; the top ten hold roughly 29%. Sequenced here: peripheral blood mononuclear cells (PBMCs), sampled when the disease was refractory, from a patient treated with antithyroid drugs. The receptor set was obtained from a female donor with Graves disease.

This clonotype was recorded at least ten times. The V call is TRBV19, the J call TRBJ1-1; 10 positions match TRBD1. From germline, CDR1 is LNHDA and CDR2 SQIVND (reference sequence). The junction had 5 bases not matched to a gene; V was cut back by 4 bases and J by 3 bases. The CDR3 has 15 amino acids. The CDR3 coding sequence is TGTGCCAGTAGTACCATTGGGACAGGGGACACTGAAGCTTTCTTT. Amino acid sequence: CASSTIGTGDTEAFF.

This clonotype was detected a few times. J is TRBJ2-3 and V is TRBV6-1; the D gene is possibly TRBD2 (6 bases). Germline CDR1 is MNHNS and CDR2 is SASEGT. CDR3 length equals 16 residues. Trimming stripped 6 bases from V and 4 bases from J, with 20 bases between. Here the CDR3 DNA reads TGTGCCAGCAGAGATCTCGGGGGAATAGGGGCAGATACGCAGTATTTT. Translated: CASRDLGGIGADTQYF.

This clonotype has at least ten counts. In DNA, the CDR3 is TGTGCCAGCAGCCAAACCTCGAGCGGCCTCGGGGAGACCCAGTACTTC. Translating it yields CASSQTSSGLGETQYF. The rearrangement uses TRBV4-2 and TRBJ2-5; possibly TRBD2 for D (5 bases). The germline V and J ends were trimmed by 2 bases and 5 bases, with 18 bases remaining between them. This CDR3 comprises 16 residues. Germline values: CDR1 LGHNA, CDR2 YNFKEQ.

This clonotype was recorded many times. DNA for the CDR3: TGTGCCAGCAGTTTGAACGCGTATTCACCCCTCCACTTT. It translates to CASSLNAYSPLHF. The rearrangement joins TRBV27 to TRBJ1-6, with unresolved D. V was trimmed by 3 bases and J by 8 bases, leaving 8 bases between them. CDR3 length equals 13 residues. Germline-derived CDR1 and CDR2 are MNHEY and SMNVEV (reference sequence).

This clonotype was seen many times. This chain connects TRBV30 to TRBJ2-4, with D maybe TRBD1 (6 bases). The CDR3 totals 15 residues. Germline CDR1 is GTSNPN and CDR2 is SVGIG (reference sequence). V lost 4 bases and J lost 0, with 13 bases in between. For the CDR3, the DNA is TGTGCCTGGAAACAGGGTGGGCTAGCCAAAAACATTCAGTACTTC. Its translation: CAWKQGGLAKNIQYF.

This clonotype was recorded many times. The rearrangement joins TRBV20-1 to TRBJ2-5; 12 bases are shared with TRBD2. There are 14 residues in the CDR3. Trimming at V came to 2 bases and at J to 5 bases, leaving 3 bases not matched to a gene. From germline, CDR1 is DFQATT and CDR2 SNEGSKA (reference sequence). The CDR3 nucleotides read TGCAGTGCTAGACTAGCGGGAGGGGGTGAGACCCAGTACTTC. This codes for CSARLAGGGETQYF.

On this clonotype: One end of the junction does not line up with germline, which may come from a read error. This sequence joins TRBV10-3 and TRBJ1-1; D uncertain. The CDR3 is 14 amino acids. Germline CDR1 is ENHRY and CDR2 is SYGVKD. CDR3 amino acids: CATSESKGNTEAFF. CDR3 DNA: TGTGCCACCAGTGAGTCCAAGGGGAACACTGAAGCTTTCTTT.

The chain employs TRBV19 and TRBJ2-2; tentative D call: TRBD2 (6 bases). The length of the CDR3 is 14 residues. From germline, CDR1 is LNHDA and CDR2 SQIVND (reference sequence). V was cut by 5 bases and J by 6 bases, with 13 bases left in between. Here the CDR3 reads CASSLRLGPGELFF. The CDR3 region has the DNA TGTGCCAGTAGTCTTAGACTAGGCCCCGGGGAGCTGTTTTTT.

This clonotype was found a few times. The chain uses TRBV6-1 and TRBJ1-6; TRBD1 is a possible D gene (5 bases). Trimming removed 6 bases from V and 2 bases from J, with 17 bases in between. Germline values: CDR1 MNHNS, CDR2 SASEGT. This CDR3 has 17 amino acids. CDR3 residues: CASSGLGLPPYNSPLHF. The CDR3 DNA follows: TGTGCCAGCAGCGGTTTGGGGCTTCCCCCCTATAATTCACCCCTCCACTTT.

This clonotype was found a few times. J is TRBJ2-2 and V is TRBV5-1; D is undetermined. The ends were cut back, 5 bases at V and 6 bases at J, with 23 bases in the middle. The CDR3 consists of 17 residues. CDR1 and CDR2 (germline): SGHRS, YFSETQ. CDR3 DNA: TGCGCCAGCAGAGGTGATCTAGACCCACCCTATCCCGGGGAGCTGTTTTTT. Translated: CASRGDLDPPYPGELFF.